This T cell receptor (beta chain) was obtained from a study of blood T cell repertoires in COVID-19. Per the study methods: Reference gene primer amplification gave nucleated cell count estimates. Generated by immunoSEQ multiplex PCR, the TCRdb table keeps only in-frame clones and is missing some. The DNA was the basis for D and trimming; V, J and clone size are from that table. The table has fewer than 200,000 clones, approximately 87% seen once. CDR3 size: 17 residues. Germline V lookup: CDR1 SGDLS, CDR2 YYNGEE. The ends lost 3 bases at V and 9 bases at J; junction bases unmatched: 9. The chain joins TRBV9 to TRBJ2-1, with 16 nucleotides matching TRBD2. This sequence originates from a man between 65 and 79 years old with active or convalescent COVID-19. Sequenced: peripheral blood. This CDR3 reads CASSASGTSGRATEQFF. The CDR3 DNA follows: TGTGCCAGCAGCGCCTCCGGGACTAGCGGGAGGGCCACTGAGCAGTTCTTC.